Each of the 6 T cell receptor beta chains below was sequenced from the same sample in a study of blood T cell repertoires in COVID-19. Sequencing used immunoSEQ multiplex PCR; TCRdb keeps in-frame clones, though not all of them. The sample lists fewer than 350,000 clones, 81% seen once, with around 2.9% in the top ten. The material sequenced was peripheral blood. The origin of the receptors is a woman in her fifties or sixties with active or convalescent COVID-19.

The V gene is TRBV5-6, the J gene TRBJ1-6; no definite D call. The germline V and J ends were trimmed by 0 bases and 7 bases, with 11 bases remaining between them. Germline-derived CDR1 and CDR2 are SGHDT and YYEEEE. The CDR3 is made up of 15 amino acids. This chain's CDR3 is CASSLGHVRNSPLHF. In DNA, the CDR3 is TGTGCCAGCAGCTTGGGACACGTAAGGAATTCACCCCTCCACTTT.

This chain connects TRBV4-1 to TRBJ1-2; D uncertain. CDR1 is MGHRA, CDR2 YSYEKL, per germline. The CDR3 totals 15 residues. Between the trimmed V and J ends, which lost 0 bases and 4 bases, there was a span of 12 bases. CDR3 region: CASSQEPWRTYGYTF. The CDR3 region has the DNA TGCGCCAGCAGCCAAGAACCATGGAGGACCTATGGCTACACCTTC.

V and J are TRBV21-1 and TRBJ1-6; TRBD1 was called by the table and not checked on the DNA. TRBV21-1 is a pseudogene locus. The CDR3 covers 16 residues. The CDR3 sequence is CASSNLKRGYNSPLHF. CDR3 sequence (DNA): TGTGCCAGCAGCAACCTCAAAAGGGGTTATAATTCACCCCTCCACTTT.

The V call is TRBV6-1, the J call TRBJ2-5, with D possibly matching TRBD1 (5 bases). This CDR3 is 14 amino acids long. Trimming removed 3 bases from V and 2 bases from J, with 10 bases in between. CDR1 and CDR2 from the germline V gene are MNHNS and SASEGT. This CDR3 reads CASSESRGQETQYF. In DNA form, the CDR3 reads TGTGCCAGCAGTGAGTCAAGGGGACAAGAGACCCAGTACTTC.

V is TRBV6-5 and J is TRBJ1-1; D not certain. V was cut by 4 bases and J by 4 bases, with 10 bases left in between. Germline V gene sequence: CDR1 MNHEY, CDR2 SVGAGI. The CDR3 contains 13 residues. CDR3 nucleotides: TGTGCCAGCAGTTCGTATGCTACCACTGAAGCTTTCTTT. Protein product: CASSSYATTEAFF.

The rearrangement uses TRBV30 and TRBJ2-1; 8 bases map to TRBD1. CDR1 and CDR2 (germline): GTSNPN, SVGIG (reference sequence). CDR3 length: 15 residues. Germline trimming cut 0 bases from V and 4 bases from J; bases unmatched to any gene: 5. The CDR3 bases are TGTGCCTGGAGTGTCCCGGACAGGGCGTACAATGAGCAGTTCTTC. Translated, it gives CAWSVPDRAYNEQFF.